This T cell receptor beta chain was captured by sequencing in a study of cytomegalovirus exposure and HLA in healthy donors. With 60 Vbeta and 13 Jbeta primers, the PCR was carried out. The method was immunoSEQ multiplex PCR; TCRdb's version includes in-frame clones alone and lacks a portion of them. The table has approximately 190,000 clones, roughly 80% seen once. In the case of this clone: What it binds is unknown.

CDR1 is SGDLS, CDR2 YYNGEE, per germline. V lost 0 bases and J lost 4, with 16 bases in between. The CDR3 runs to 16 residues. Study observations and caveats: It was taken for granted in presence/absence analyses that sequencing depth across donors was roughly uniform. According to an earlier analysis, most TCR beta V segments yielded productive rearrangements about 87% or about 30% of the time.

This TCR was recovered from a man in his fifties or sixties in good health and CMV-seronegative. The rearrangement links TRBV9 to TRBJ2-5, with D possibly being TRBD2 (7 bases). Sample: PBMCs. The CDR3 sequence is CASSVDRAGAPETQYF. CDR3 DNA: TGTGCCAGCAGCGTAGACAGGGCGGGGGCCCCAGAGACCCAGTACTTC.